This T cell receptor beta chain comes out of a study of cytomegalovirus exposure and HLA in healthy donors. The CDR3 loop spans 18 amino acids. The junction had 13 bases not matched to a gene; V was cut back by 4 bases and J by 3 bases. Germline CDR1 reads SEHNR; CDR2 reads FQNEAQ (reference sequence). On this clone: Its target is unknown.

The primer mix had 60 Vbeta and 13 Jbeta primers. Assay: immunoSEQ multiplex PCR; the TCRdb copy retains only in-frame clones and omits some. Of fewer than 300,000 clones listed, around 80% are singletons. Study-wide points: Later analysis placed DRB1 highest and HLA-C lowest in TCR association rates, which differed by HLA locus. Some V segments (TRBV6-2 and TRBV6-3 among them) were excluded as indistinguishable.

Sequencing was done on a sample of PBMCs. The V and J genes are TRBV7-9 and TRBJ2-1; TRBD2 agrees at 9 bases. The clonotype originates from a girl aged 2-10 years in good health and CMV-seronegative. The CDR3 loop is CASSSASPLAGIYNEQFF. As DNA, the CDR3 is TGTGCCAGCAGCTCCGCAAGCCCCCTAGCGGGGATCTACAATGAGCAGTTCTTC. Drawing the rest from reference TRBV7-9 and TRBJ2-1, the complete variable domain is DTGVSQNPRHKITKRGQNVTFRCDPISEHNRLYWYRQTLGQGPEFLTYFQNEAQLEKSRLLSDRFSAERPKGSFSTLEIQRTEQGDSAMYLCASSSASPLAGIYNEQFFGPGTRLTVL.